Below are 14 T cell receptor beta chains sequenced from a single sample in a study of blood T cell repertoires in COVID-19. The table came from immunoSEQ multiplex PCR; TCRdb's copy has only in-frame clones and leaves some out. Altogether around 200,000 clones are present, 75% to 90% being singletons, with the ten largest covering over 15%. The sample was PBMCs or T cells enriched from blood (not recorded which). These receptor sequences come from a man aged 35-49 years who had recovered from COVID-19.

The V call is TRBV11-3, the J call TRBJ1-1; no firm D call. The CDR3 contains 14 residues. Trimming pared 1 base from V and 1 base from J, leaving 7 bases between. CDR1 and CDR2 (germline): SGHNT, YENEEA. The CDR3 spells CASSLAQRNTEAFF. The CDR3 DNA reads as TGTGCCAGCAGCTTAGCGCAGCGGAACACTGAAGCTTTCTTT.

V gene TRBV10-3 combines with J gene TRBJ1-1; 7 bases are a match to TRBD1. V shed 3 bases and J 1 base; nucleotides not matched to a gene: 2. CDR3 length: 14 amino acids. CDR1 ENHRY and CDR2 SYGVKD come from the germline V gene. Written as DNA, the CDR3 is TGTGCCATCAGTGAAAGACAGGGGAACACTGAAGCTTTCTTT. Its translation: CAISERQGNTEAFF.

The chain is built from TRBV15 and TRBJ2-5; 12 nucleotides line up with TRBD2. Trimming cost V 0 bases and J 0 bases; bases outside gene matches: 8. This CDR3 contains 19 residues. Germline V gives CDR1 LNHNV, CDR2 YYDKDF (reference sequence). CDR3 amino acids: CATSRESLAGGPYQETQYF. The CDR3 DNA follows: TGTGCCACCAGCAGAGAGTCGCTAGCGGGAGGGCCGTACCAAGAGACCCAGTACTTC.

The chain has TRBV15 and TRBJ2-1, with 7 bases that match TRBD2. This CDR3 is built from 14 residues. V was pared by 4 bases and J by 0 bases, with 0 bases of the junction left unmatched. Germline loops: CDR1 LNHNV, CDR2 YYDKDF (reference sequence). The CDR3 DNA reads TGTGCCACCAGCACTAGCGGCTCCTACAATGAGCAGTTCTTC. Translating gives CATSTSGSYNEQFF.

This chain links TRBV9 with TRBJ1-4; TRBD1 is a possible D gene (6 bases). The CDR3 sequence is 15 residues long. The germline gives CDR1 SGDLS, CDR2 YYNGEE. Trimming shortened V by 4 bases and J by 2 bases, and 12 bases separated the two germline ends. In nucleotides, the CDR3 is TGTGCCAGCAGCACTTTACAGGGCACTAATGAAAAACTGTTTTTT. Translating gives CASSTLQGTNEKLFF.

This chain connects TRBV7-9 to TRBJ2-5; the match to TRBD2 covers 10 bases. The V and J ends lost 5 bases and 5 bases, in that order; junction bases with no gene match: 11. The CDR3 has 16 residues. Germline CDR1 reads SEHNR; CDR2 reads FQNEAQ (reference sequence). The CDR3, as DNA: TGTGCCAGCAGCCCCGGACTAGCGGTATCCGAGGAGACCCAGTACTTC. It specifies CASSPGLAVSEETQYF. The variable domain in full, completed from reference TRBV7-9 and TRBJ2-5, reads DTGVSQNPRHKITKRGQNVTFRCDPISEHNRLYWYRQTLGQGPEFLTYFQNEAQLEKSRLLSDRFSAERPKGSFSTLEIQRTEQGDSAMYLCASSPGLAVSEETQYFGPGTRLLVL.

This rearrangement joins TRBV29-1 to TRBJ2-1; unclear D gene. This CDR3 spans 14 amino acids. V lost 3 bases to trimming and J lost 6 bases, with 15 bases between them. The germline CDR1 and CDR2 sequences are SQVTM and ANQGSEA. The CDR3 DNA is TGCAGCGTTGAGGGTGCGACTCCACCCAATGAGCAGTTCTTC. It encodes CSVEGATPPNEQFF.

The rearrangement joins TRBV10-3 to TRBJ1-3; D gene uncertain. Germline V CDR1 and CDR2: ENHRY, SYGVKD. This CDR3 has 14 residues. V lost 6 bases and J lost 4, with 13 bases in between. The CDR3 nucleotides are TGTGCCATCAGGCCTGAGACATCAGGAAACACCATATATTTT. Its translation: CAIRPETSGNTIYF.

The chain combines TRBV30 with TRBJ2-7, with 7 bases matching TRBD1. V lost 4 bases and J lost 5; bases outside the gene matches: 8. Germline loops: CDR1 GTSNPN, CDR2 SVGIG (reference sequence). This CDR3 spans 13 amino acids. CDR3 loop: CAWNLGTAHEQYF. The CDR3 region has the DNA TGTGCCTGGAATCTCGGGACAGCCCACGAGCAGTACTTC.

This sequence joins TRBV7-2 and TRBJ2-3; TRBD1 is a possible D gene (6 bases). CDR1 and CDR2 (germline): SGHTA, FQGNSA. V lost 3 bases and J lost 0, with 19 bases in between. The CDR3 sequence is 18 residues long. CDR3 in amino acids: CASSFAARTDTSTDTQYF. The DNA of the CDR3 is TGTGCCAGCAGCTTTGCGGCCAGGACAGACACTAGCACAGATACGCAGTATTTT.

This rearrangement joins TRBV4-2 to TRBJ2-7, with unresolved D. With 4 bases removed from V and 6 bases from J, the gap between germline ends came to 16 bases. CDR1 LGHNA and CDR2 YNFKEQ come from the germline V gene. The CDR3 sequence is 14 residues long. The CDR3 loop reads CASSPVTVSGEQYF. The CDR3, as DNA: TGTGCCAGCAGCCCGGTCACTGTTTCCGGCGAGCAGTACTTC.

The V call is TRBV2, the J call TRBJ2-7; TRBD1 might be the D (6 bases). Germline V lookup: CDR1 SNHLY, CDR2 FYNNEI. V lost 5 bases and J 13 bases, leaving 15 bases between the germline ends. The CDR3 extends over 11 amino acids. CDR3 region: CASSIRDTGYF. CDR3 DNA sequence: TGTGCCAGCAGTATCCGGGACACCGGATACTTC.

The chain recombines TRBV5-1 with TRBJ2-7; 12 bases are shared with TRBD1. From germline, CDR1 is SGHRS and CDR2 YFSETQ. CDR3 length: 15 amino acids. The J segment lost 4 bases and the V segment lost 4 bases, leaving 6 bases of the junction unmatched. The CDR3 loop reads CASSDGTGGVYEQYF. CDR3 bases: TGCGCCAGCAGCGACGGGACAGGGGGCGTGTACGAGCAGTACTTC.

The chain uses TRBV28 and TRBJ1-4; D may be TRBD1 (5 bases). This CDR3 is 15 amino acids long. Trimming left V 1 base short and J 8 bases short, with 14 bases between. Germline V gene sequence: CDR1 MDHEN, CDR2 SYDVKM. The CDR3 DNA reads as TGTGCCAGCAGTTTATCGAGCCAGGGCCAAGAAAAACTGTTTTTT. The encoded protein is CASSLSSQGQEKLFF.